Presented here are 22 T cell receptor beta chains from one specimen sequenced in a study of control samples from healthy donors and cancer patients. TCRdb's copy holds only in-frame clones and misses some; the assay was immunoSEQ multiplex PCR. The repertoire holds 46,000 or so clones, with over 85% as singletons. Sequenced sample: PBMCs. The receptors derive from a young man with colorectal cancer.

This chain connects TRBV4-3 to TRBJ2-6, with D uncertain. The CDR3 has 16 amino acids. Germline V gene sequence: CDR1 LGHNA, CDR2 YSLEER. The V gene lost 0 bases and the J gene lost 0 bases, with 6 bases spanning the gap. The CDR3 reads CASSQDSSSGANVLTF. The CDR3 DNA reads TGCGCCAGCAGCCAAGACAGTAGCTCTGGGGCCAACGTCCTGACTTTC.

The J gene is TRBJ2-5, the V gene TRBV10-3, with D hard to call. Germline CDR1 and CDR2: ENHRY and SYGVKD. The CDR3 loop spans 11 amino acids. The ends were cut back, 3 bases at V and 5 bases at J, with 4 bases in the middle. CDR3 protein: CAISDGETQYF. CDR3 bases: TGTGCCATCAGTGATGGGGAGACCCAGTACTTC.

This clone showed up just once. CDR3 sequence: CASSPGSLPSYEQYF. The CDR3 DNA reads TGTGCCAGCAGCCCCGGGAGTTTACCCTCCTACGAGCAGTACTTC. The chain uses TRBV3-1 (or the pseudogene TRBV3-2) and TRBJ2-7, with D tentatively TRBD2 (6 bases). CDR3 length: 15 amino acids. From germline, CDR1 is LGHDT and CDR2 YNNKEL (reference sequence). V was cut by 4 bases and J by 0 bases, with 13 bases left in between.

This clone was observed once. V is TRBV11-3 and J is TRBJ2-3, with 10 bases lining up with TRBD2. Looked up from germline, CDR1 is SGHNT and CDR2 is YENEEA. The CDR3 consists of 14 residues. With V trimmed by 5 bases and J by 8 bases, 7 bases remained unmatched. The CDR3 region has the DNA TGTGCCAGCAGCAGAGCGGGGGGGCCAGCTACGCAGTATTTT. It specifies CASSRAGGPATQYF. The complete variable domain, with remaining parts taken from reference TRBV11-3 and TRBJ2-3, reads EAGVVQSPRYKIIEKKQPVAFWCNPISGHNTLYWYLQNLGQGPELLIRYENEEAVDDSQLPKDRFSAERLKGVDSTLKIQPAELGDSAVYLCASSRAGGPATQYFGPGTRLTVL.

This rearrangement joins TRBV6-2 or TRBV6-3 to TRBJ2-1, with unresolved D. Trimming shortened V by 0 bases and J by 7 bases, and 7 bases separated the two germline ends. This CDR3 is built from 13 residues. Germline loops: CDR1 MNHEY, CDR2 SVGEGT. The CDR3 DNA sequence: TGTGCCAGCAGTTACTCGATGGGGAATGAGCAGTTCTTC. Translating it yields CASSYSMGNEQFF.

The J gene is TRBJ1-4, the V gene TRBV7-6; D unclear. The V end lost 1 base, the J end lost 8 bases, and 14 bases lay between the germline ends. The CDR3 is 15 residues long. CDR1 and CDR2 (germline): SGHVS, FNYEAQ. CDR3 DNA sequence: TGTGCCAGCAGCTTAGTTGGTGGGGTTAACGAAAAACTGTTTTTT. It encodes CASSLVGGVNEKLFF.

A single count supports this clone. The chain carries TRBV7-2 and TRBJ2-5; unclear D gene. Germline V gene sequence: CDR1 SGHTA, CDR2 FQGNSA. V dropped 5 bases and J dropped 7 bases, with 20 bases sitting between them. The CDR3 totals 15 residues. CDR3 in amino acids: CASSPGPYRRRTQYF. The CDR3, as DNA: TGTGCCAGCAGCCCTGGGCCCTATAGGCGCCGGACCCAGTACTTC. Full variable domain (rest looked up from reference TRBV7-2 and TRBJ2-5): GAGVSQSPSNKVTEKGKDVELRCDPISGHTALYWYRQSLGQGLEFLIYFQGNSAPDKSGLPSDRFSAERTGGSVSTLTIQRTQQEDSAVYLCASSPGPYRRRTQYFGPGTRLLVL.

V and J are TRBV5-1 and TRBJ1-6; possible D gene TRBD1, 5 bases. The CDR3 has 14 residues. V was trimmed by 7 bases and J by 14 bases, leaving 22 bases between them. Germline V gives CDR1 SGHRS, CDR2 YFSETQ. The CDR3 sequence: CASRDAAGGRALHF. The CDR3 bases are TGCGCCAGCCGGGACGCTGCTGGTGGAAGGGCCCTCCACTTT. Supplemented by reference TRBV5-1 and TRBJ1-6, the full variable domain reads KAGVTQTPRYLIKTRGQQVTLSCSPISGHRSVSWYQQTPGQGLQFLFEYFSETQRNKGNFPGRFSGRQFSNSRSEMNVSTLELGDSALYLCASRDAAGGRALHFGNGTRLTVT.

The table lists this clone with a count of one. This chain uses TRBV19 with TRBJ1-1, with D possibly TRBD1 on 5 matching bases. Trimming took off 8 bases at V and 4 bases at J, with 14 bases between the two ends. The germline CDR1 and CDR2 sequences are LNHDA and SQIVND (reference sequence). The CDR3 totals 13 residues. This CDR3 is CASLPSRGTEAFF. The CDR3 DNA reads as TGTGCCAGTCTCCCCTCGAGGGGCACTGAAGCTTTCTTT.

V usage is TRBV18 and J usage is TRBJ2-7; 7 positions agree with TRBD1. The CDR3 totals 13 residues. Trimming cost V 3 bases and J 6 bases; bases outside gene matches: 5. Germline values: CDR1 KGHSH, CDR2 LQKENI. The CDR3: CASSPGQAGEQYF. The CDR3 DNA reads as TGTGCCAGCTCACCTGGACAGGCGGGCGAGCAGTACTTC.

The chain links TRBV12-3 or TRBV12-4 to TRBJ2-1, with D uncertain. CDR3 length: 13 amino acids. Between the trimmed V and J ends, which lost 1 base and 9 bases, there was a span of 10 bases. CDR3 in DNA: TGTGCCAGCAGTTTAGTACCTCGCGGTGAGCAGTTCTTC. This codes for CASSLVPRGEQFF.

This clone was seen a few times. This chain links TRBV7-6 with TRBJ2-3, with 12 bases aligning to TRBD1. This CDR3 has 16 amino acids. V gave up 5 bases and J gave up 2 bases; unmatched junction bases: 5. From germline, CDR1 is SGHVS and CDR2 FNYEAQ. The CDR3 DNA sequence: TGTGCCAGCAGCAGCGGGACAGGGGGCTACACAGATACGCAGTATTTT. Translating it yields CASSSGTGGYTDTQYF.

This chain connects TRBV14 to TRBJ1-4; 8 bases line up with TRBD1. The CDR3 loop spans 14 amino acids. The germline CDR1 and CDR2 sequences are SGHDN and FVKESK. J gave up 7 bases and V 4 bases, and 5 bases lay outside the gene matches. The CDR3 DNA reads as TGTGCCAGCAGCCCAGGGGGCCGGAGTGAAAAACTGTTTTTT. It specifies CASSPGGRSEKLFF.

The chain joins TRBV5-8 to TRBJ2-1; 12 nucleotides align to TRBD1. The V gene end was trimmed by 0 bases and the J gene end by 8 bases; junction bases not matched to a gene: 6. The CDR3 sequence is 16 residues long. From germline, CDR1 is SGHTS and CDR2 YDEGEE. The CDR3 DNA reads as TGTGCCAGCAGCTTGGAGACCGGGACAGGGGGCGATGAGCAGTTCTTC. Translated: CASSLETGTGGDEQFF.

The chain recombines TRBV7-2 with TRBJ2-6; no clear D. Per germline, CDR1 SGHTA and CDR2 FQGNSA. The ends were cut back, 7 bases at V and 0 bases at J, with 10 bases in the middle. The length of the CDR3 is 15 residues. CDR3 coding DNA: TGTGCCAGCACCCTCAGAAGCTCTGGGGCCAACGTCCTGACTTTC. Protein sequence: CASTLRSSGANVLTF.

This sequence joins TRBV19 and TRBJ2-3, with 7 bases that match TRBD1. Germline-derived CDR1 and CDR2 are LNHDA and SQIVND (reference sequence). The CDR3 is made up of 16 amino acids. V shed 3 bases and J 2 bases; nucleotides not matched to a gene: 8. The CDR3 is CASSMARGFYTDTQYF. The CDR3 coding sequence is TGTGCCAGTAGTATGGCCAGGGGGTTCTACACAGATACGCAGTATTTT.

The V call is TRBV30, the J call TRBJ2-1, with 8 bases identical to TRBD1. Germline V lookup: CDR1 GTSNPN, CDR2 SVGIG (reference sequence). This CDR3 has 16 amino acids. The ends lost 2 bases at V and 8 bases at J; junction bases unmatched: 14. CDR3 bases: TGTGCCTGGAGTAGACCGGGGCAGGGGGCAAGGTATGAGCAGTTCTTC. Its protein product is CAWSRPGQGARYEQFF. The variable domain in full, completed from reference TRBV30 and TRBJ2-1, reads SQTIHQWPATLVQPVGSPLSLECTVEGTSNPNLYWYRQAAGRGLQLLFYSVGIGQISSEVPQNLSASRPQDRQFILSSKKLLLSDSGFYLCAWSRPGQGARYEQFFGPGTRLTVL.

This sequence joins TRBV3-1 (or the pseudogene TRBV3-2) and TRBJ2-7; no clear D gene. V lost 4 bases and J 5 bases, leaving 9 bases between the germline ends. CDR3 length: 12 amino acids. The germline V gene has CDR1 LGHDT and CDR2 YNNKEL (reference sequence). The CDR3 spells CASSPGWNEQYF. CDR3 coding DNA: TGTGCCAGCAGCCCCGGGTGGAACGAGCAGTACTTC.

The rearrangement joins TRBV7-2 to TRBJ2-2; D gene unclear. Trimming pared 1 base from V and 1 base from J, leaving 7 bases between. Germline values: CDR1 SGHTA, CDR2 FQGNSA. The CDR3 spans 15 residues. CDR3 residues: CASSLDLWNTGELFF. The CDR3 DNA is TGTGCCAGCAGCTTAGACTTGTGGAACACCGGGGAGCTGTTTTTT.

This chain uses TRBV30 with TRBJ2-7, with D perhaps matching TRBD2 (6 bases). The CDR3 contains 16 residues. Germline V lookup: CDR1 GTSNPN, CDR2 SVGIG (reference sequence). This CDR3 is CAWSQGGITPDLLQIV. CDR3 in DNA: TGTGCCTGGAGTCAGGGAGGAATTACCCCAGACCTCCTACAGATCGTC.

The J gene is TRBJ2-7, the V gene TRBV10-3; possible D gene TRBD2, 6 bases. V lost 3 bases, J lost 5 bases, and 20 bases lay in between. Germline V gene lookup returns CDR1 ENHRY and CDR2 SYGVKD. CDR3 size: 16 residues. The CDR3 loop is CAISDPPGTGENEQYF. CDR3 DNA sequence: TGTGCCATCAGTGATCCCCCCGGGACTGGGGAGAACGAGCAGTACTTC.

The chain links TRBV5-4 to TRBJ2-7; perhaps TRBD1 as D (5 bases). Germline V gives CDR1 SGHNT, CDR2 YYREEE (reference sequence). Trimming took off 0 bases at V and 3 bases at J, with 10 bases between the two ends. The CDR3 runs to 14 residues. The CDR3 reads CASSLGQINYEQYF. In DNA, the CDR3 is TGTGCCAGCAGCTTGGGACAGATAAACTACGAGCAGTACTTC. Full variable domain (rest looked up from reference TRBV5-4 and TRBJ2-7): ETGVTQSPTHLIKTRGQQVTLRCSSQSGHNTVSWYQQALGQGPQFIFQYYREEENGRGNFPPRFSGLQFPNYSSELNVNALELDDSALYLCASSLGQINYEQYFGPGTRLTVT.